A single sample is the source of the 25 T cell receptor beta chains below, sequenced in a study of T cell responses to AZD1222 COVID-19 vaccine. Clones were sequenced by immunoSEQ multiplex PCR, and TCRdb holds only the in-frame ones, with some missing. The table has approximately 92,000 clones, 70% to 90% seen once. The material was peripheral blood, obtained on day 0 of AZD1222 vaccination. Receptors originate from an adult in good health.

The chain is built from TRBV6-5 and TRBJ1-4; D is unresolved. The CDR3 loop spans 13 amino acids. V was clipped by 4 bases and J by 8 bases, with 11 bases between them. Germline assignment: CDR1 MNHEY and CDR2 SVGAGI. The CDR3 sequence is CASSSPTREKLFF. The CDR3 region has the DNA TGTGCCAGCAGTTCCCCTACTAGAGAAAAACTGTTTTTT.

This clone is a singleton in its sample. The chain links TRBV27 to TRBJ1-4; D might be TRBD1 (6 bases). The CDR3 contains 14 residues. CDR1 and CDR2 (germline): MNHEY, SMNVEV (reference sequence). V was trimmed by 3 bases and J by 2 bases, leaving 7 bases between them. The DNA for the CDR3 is TGTGCCAGCAGTTTCGGGGGCACTAATGAAAAACTGTTTTTT. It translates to CASSFGGTNEKLFF.

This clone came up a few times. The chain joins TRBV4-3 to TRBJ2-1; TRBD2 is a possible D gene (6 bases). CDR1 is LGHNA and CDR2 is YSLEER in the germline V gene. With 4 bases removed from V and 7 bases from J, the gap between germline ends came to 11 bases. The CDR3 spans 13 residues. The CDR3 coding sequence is TGCGCCAGCAGCCCGGGACTGCCTAATGAGCAGTTCTTC. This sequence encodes CASSPGLPNEQFF.

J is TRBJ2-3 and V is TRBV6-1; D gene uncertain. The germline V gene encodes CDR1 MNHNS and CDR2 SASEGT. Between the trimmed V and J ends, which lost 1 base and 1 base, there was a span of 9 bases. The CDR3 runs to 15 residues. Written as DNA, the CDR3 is TGTGCCAGCAGTGAAGGCTTTGTCGGCACAGATACGCAGTATTTT. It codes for CASSEGFVGTDTQYF.

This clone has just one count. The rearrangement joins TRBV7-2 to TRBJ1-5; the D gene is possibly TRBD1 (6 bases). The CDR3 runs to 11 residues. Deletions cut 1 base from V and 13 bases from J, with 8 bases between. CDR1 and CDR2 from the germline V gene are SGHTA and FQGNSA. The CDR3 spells CASSLGTAQHF. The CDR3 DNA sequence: TGTGCCAGCAGCTTAGGGACAGCACAGCATTTT.

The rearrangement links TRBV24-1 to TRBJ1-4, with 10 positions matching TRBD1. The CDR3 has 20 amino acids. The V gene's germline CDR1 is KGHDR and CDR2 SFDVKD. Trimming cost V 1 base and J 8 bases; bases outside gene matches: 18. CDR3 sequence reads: CATSDFPFRQGAREREKLFF. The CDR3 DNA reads TGTGCCACCAGTGATTTCCCGTTTCGACAGGGGGCACGAGAGAGGGAAAAACTGTTTTTT.

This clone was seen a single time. The CDR3 loop is CASKQSMVNYGYTF. The CDR3 coding sequence is TGTGCCAGCAAACAATCGATGGTAAACTATGGCTACACCTTC. V usage is TRBV27 and J usage is TRBJ1-2; D is unresolved. The ends were cut back, 7 bases at V and 2 bases at J, with 14 bases in the middle. The CDR3 covers 14 residues. The germline V gene encodes CDR1 MNHEY and CDR2 SMNVEV (reference sequence).

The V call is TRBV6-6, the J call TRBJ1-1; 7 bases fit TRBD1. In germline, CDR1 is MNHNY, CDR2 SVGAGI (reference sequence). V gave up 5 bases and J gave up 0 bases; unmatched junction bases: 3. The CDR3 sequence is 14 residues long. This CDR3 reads CASSPGTVNTEAFF. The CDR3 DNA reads TGTGCCAGCAGTCCCGGGACAGTGAACACTGAAGCTTTCTTT.

This CDR3 reads CASSGAQETQYF. CDR3 DNA: TGTGCCAGCAGTGGGGCGCAAGAGACCCAGTACTTC. This chain uses TRBV2 with TRBJ2-5; D unclear. Germline V gene sequence: CDR1 SNHLY, CDR2 FYNNEI. This CDR3 has 12 residues. V lost 4 bases, J lost 2 bases, and 5 bases lay in between. Looking up the rest from reference TRBV2 and TRBJ2-5 gives the full variable domain: EPEVTQTPSHQVTQMGQEVILRCVPISNHLYFYWYRQILGQKVEFLVSFYNNEISEKSEIFDDQFSVERPDGSNFTLKIRSTKLEDSAMYFCASSGAQETQYFGPGTRLLVL.

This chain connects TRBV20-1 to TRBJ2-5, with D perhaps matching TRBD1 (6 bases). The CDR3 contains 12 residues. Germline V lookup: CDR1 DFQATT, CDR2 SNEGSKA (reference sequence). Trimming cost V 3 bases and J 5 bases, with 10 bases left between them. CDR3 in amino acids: CSASRGSETQYF. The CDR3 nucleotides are TGCAGTGCTAGTAGGGGGAGCGAGACCCAGTACTTC.

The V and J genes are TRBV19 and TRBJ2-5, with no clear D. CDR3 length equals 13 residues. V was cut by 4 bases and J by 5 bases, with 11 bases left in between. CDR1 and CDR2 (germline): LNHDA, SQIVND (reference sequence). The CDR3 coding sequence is TGTGCCAGTAGTAGGACGGTCTGGGAGACCCAGTACTTC. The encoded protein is CASSRTVWETQYF.

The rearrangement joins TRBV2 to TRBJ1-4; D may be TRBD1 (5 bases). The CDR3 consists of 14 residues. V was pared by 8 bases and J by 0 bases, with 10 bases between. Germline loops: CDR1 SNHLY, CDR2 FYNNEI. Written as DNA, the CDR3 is TGTGCCAGCTGGGACGATGCAACTAATGAAAAACTGTTTTTT. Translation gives CASWDDATNEKLFF.

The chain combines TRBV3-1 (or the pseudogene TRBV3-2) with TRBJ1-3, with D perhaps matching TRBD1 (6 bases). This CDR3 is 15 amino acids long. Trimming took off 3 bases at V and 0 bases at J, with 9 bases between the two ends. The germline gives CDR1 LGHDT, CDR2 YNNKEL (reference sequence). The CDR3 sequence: CASSQTGPSGNTIYF. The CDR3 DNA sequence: TGTGCCAGCAGCCAGACAGGCCCCTCTGGAAACACCATATATTTT.

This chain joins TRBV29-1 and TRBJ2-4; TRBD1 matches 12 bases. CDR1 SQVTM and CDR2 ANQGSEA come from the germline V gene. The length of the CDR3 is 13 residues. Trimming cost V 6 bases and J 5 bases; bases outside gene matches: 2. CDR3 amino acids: CSVGQGAQNIQYF. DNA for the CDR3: TGCAGCGTGGGACAGGGGGCTCAAAACATTCAGTACTTC.

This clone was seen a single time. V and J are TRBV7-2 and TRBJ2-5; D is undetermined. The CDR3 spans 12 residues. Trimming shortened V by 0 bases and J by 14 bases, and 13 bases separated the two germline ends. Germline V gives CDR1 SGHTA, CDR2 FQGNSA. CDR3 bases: TGTGCCAGCAGCTTAGCGGATTATCCTTGCTACTTC. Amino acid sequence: CASSLADYPCYF.

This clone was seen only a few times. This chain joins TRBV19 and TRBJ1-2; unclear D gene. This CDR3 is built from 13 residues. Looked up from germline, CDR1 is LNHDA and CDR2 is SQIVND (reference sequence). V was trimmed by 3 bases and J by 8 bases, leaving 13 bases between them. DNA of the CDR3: TGTGCCAGTAGTATTAGGGATGTGGTGGGCTACACCTTC. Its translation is CASSIRDVVGYTF. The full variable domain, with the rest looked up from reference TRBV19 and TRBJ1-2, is DGGITQSPKYLFRKEGQNVTLSCEQNLNHDAMYWYRQDPGQGLRLIYYSQIVNDFQKGDIAEGYSVSREKKESFPLTVTSAQKNPTAFYLCASSIRDVVGYTFGSGTRLTVV.

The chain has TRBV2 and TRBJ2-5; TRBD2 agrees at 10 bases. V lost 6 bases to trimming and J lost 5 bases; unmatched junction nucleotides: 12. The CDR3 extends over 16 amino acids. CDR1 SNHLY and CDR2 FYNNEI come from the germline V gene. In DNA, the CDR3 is TGTGCCAGCAGCCTACCGGGACTAGCGATGCTGGAGACCCAGTACTTC. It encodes CASSLPGLAMLETQYF.

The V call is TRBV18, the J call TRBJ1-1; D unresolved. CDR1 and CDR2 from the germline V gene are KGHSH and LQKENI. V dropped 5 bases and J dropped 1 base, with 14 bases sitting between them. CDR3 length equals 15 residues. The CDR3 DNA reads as TGTGCCAGCTCATCTAGTACTGGGCCGAACACTGAAGCTTTCTTT. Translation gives CASSSSTGPNTEAFF.

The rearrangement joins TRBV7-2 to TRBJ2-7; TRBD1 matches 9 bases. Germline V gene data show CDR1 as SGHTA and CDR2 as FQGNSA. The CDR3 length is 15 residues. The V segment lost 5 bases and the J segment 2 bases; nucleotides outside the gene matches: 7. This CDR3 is CASSPRGQGPYEQYV. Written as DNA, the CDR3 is TGTGCCAGCAGCCCGAGGGGACAGGGACCCTACGAGCAGTACGTC.

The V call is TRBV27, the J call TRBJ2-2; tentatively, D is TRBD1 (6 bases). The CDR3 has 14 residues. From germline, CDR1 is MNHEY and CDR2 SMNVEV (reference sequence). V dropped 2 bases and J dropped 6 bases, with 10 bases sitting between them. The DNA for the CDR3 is TGTGCCAGCAGTTTAACAGGGCAGCCCGGGGAGCTGTTTTTT. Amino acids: CASSLTGQPGELFF.

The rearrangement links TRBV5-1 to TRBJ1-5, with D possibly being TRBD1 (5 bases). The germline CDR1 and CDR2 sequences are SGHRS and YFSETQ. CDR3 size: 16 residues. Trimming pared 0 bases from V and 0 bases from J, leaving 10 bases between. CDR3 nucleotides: TGCGCCAGCAGCTTGGGGGCGGGGGATAGCAATCAGCCCCAGCATTTT. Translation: CASSLGAGDSNQPQHF. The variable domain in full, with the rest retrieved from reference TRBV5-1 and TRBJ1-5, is KAGVTQTPRYLIKTRGQQVTLSCSPISGHRSVSWYQQTPGQGLQFLFEYFSETQRNKGNFPGRFSGRQFSNSRSEMNVSTLELGDSALYLCASSLGAGDSNQPQHFGDGTRLSIL.

The CDR3 coding sequence is TGTGCCAGTAAGGGGGGGTACACAGATACGCAGTATTTT. Amino acids: CASKGGYTDTQYF. This chain joins TRBV19 and TRBJ2-3, with D possibly being TRBD2 (7 bases). Germline V CDR1 and CDR2: LNHDA, SQIVND (reference sequence). Trimming removed 7 bases at V and 2 bases at J, with 10 bases between. The CDR3 has 13 residues. Full variable domain (outside the CDR3, taken from reference TRBV19 and TRBJ2-3): DGGITQSPKYLFRKEGQNVTLSCEQNLNHDAMYWYRQDPGQGLRLIYYSQIVNDFQKGDIAEGYSVSREKKESFPLTVTSAQKNPTAFYLCASKGGYTDTQYFGPGTRLTVL.

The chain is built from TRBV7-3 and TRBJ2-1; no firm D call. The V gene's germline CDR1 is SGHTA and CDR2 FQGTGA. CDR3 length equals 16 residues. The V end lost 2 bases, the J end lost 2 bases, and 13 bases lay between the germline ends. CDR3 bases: TGTGCCAGCAGCTTAGGTGGGTTGTCTACCTACAATGAGCAGTTCTTC. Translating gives CASSLGGLSTYNEQFF.

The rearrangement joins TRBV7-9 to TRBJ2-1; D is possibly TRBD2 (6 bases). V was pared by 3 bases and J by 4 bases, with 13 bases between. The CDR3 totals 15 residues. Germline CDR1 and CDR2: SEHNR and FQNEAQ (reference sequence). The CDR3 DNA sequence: TGTGCCAGCAGCTTGCCCGATGGGGGGTACAATGAGCAGTTCTTC. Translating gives CASSLPDGGYNEQFF.

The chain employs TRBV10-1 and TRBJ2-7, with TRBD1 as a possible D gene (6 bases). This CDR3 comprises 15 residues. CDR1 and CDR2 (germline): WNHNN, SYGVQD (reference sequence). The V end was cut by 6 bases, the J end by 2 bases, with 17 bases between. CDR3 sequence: CASSTRTEETYEQYV. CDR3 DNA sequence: TGCGCCAGCAGCACTCGGACAGAGGAAACCTACGAGCAGTACGTC.